What follows are 19 T cell receptor beta chains derived from one specimen sequenced in a study of T cell responses to AZD1222 COVID-19 vaccine (dated by TCRdb to the early 2020s). The time point label on this specimen signifies: about 28 days (+/-7) after the second vaccine dose. Library method: the immunoSEQ multiplex PCR assay. What TCRdb holds here is the immuneACCESS table cut down to in-frame rearrangements. Part of the clones is not present; checked against another copy, under half of the missing clones reflect an unresolved V gene, and the others are unexplained. This sample has 110,000 to 150,000 clones in its table, and roughly 88% of those were observed once. Together, the top ten hold less than 2.5% of the sample. The sequenced sample was peripheral blood, obtained 28 days after the second AZD1222 dose. These receptors originate from an adult who received the AZD1222 COVID-19 vaccine.

The chain is built from TRBV7-2 and TRBJ2-2, with 7 bases matching TRBD1. The junction had 8 bases not matched to a gene; V was cut back by 3 bases and J by 7 bases. Germline V gene sequence: CDR1 SGHTA, CDR2 FQGNSA. The CDR3 runs 15 residues. CDR3 sequence reads: CASSFQTGNGGELFF. DNA of the CDR3: TGTGCCAGCAGCTTTCAGACAGGGAACGGCGGGGAGCTGTTTTTT. The whole variable domain, filled in from reference TRBV7-2 and TRBJ2-2, reads GAGVSQSPSNKVTEKGKDVELRCDPISGHTALYWYRQSLGQGLEFLIYFQGNSAPDKSGLPSDRFSAERTGGSVSTLTIQRTQQEDSAVYLCASSFQTGNGGELFFGEGSRLTVL.

This clone was counted only a few times. J is TRBJ2-7 and V is TRBV24-1; perhaps TRBD1 as D (5 bases). The CDR3 contains 14 residues. Germline V gene data show CDR1 as KGHDR and CDR2 as SFDVKD. V was clipped by 4 bases and J by 0 bases, with 9 bases between them. CDR3 in DNA: TGTGCCACCAGTGAACCGACAGACTCCTACGAGCAGTACTTC. Amino acids: CATSEPTDSYEQYF.

The chain couples TRBV27 to TRBJ1-5; D not certain. Deletions cut 5 bases from V and 8 bases from J, with 13 bases between. The CDR3 has 13 residues. From germline, CDR1 is MNHEY and CDR2 SMNVEV (reference sequence). Here the CDR3 reads CASSPSYGKPQHF. CDR3 coding DNA: TGTGCCAGCAGTCCGTCGTATGGTAAGCCCCAGCATTTT.

This clone appeared once. The chain has TRBV18 and TRBJ1-1; 7 nucleotides match TRBD1. V shed 2 bases and J 8 bases; nucleotides not matched to a gene: 8. Germline values: CDR1 KGHSH, CDR2 LQKENI. CDR3 length equals 14 residues. CDR3 in amino acids: CASSPWSDRTEAFF. CDR3 nucleotide sequence: TGTGCCAGCTCACCATGGTCGGACAGGACAGAAGCTTTCTTT.

The chain is built from TRBV5-1 and TRBJ1-2; 8 nucleotides line up with TRBD1. V gave up 0 bases and J gave up 0 bases; unmatched junction bases: 7. This CDR3 spans 17 amino acids. Germline CDR1 and CDR2: SGHRS and YFSETQ. Written as DNA, the CDR3 is TGCGCCAGCAGCTTGGCCCCAGGGGGCCTAACTAACTATGGCTACACCTTC. Protein: CASSLAPGGLTNYGYTF.

The V call is TRBV6-2 or TRBV6-3, the J call TRBJ2-3, with D perhaps being TRBD1 or TRBD2 (5 bases each). The CDR3 spans 15 residues. Trimming took off 1 base at V and 10 bases at J, with 18 bases between the two ends. Germline V lookup: CDR1 MNHEY, CDR2 SVGEGT. The CDR3 sequence: CASSYFGTSQEAQYF. Written as DNA, the CDR3 is TGTGCCAGCAGTTACTTCGGGACCTCCCAGGAGGCGCAGTATTTT.

The chain recombines TRBV30 with TRBJ2-2; 7 positions match TRBD2. The CDR3 length is 15 residues. Germline CDR1 reads GTSNPN; CDR2 reads SVGIG (reference sequence). Germline trimming cut 3 bases from V and 2 bases from J; bases unmatched to any gene: 6. CDR3 residues: CAWRRPGLNTGELFF. The CDR3 DNA reads TGTGCCTGGAGACGACCGGGACTAAACACCGGGGAGCTGTTTTTT.

This chain connects TRBV4-1 to TRBJ2-7; D is unclear. Trimming left V 4 bases short and J 8 bases short, with 18 bases between. CDR1 is MGHRA and CDR2 is YSYEKL in the germline V gene. CDR3 length equals 14 residues. CDR3 DNA sequence: TGCGCCAGCAGCCCCCCCCTGGGTGAAACTCAGCAGTACTTC. This gives the protein CASSPPLGETQQYF.

This clone was observed a single time. The J gene is TRBJ2-7, the V gene TRBV12-5, with D perhaps TRBD2 (7 bases). Germline CDR1 LGHNT, CDR2 FRNRAP. V was shortened by 2 bases and J by 8 bases, with 10 bases between the two germline ends. This CDR3 has 12 residues. The CDR3 protein is CASGLRGGQQYF. CDR3 sequence (DNA): TGTGCTAGTGGTTTGAGGGGGGGTCAGCAGTACTTC.

The chain couples TRBV6-1 to TRBJ2-3, with 7 bases matching TRBD2. V trimming: 5 bases; J trimming: 4 bases; junction bases outside the gene matches: 9. The germline CDR1 and CDR2 sequences are MNHNS and SASEGT. This CDR3 spans 15 amino acids. This CDR3 is CASSNPGEGPDTQYF. As DNA, the CDR3 is TGTGCCAGCAGTAACCCGGGGGAGGGCCCAGATACGCAGTATTTT.

V is TRBV7-9 and J is TRBJ2-5, with 9 bases matching TRBD1. The CDR3 totals 15 residues. Germline CDR1 is SEHNR and CDR2 is FQNEAQ (reference sequence). With V trimmed by 5 bases and J by 5 bases, 9 bases remained unmatched. CDR3 sequence reads: CASSPMGQGGETQYF. In DNA, the CDR3 is TGTGCCAGCAGCCCGATGGGACAGGGAGGCGAGACCCAGTACTTC.

This rearrangement joins TRBV7-6 to TRBJ1-3; 12 nucleotides line up with TRBD1. This CDR3 comprises 19 residues. Unmatched junction bases numbered 16, after V lost 10 bases and J lost 0 bases. CDR1 and CDR2 (germline): SGHVS, FNYEAQ. For the CDR3, the DNA is TGTGCCACGCTCCACGAGGGGACAGGGGGCCTTGACTCTGGAAACACCATATATTTT. It encodes CATLHEGTGGLDSGNTIYF.

The V gene is TRBV7-9, the J gene TRBJ1-1; D not certain. V was pared by 1 base and J by 0 bases, with 6 bases between. Looked up from germline, CDR1 is SEHNR and CDR2 is FQNEAQ (reference sequence). The CDR3 loop spans 14 amino acids. CDR3 residues: CASSLDSMNTEAFF. The DNA for the CDR3 is TGTGCCAGCAGCTTAGATAGCATGAACACTGAAGCTTTCTTT.

In its sample, this clone was seen once. This chain uses TRBV2 with TRBJ2-1; 8 nucleotides line up with TRBD2. The CDR3 consists of 15 residues. CDR1 is SNHLY, CDR2 FYNNEI, per germline. V shed 3 bases and J 3 bases; nucleotides not matched to a gene: 4. CDR3 sequence: CASSEELAVYNEQFF. Here the CDR3 DNA reads TGTGCCAGCAGTGAGGAACTAGCGGTCTACAATGAGCAGTTCTTC.

The rearrangement joins TRBV28 to TRBJ2-1, with 8 bases identical to TRBD2. The CDR3 has 14 amino acids. V lost 4 bases and J lost 9; bases outside the gene matches: 8. Germline values: CDR1 MDHEN, CDR2 SYDVKM. The CDR3 nucleotides read TGTGCCAGCAGTTCGACTAGCGACCTTTTTGAGCAGTTCTTC. Protein: CASSSTSDLFEQFF. Full variable domain (missing parts from reference TRBV28 and TRBJ2-1): DVKVTQSSRYLVKRTGEKVFLECVQDMDHENMFWYRQDPGLGLRLIYFSYDVKMKEKGDIPEGYSVSREKKERFSLILESASTNQTSMYLCASSSTSDLFEQFFGPGTRLTVL.

J is TRBJ2-7 and V is TRBV5-6, with D maybe TRBD2 (6 bases). The CDR3 runs 13 residues. Trimming stripped 4 bases from V and 2 bases from J, with 10 bases between. Germline-derived CDR1 and CDR2 are SGHDT and YYEEEE. The CDR3 coding sequence is TGTGCCAGCAGCGCGGGACCGACCTACGAGCAGTACTTC. This sequence encodes CASSAGPTYEQYF.

The gene calls are TRBV5-1 and TRBJ2-1; a possible D gene is TRBD2 (5 bases). Germline V gene data show CDR1 as SGHRS and CDR2 as YFSETQ. The CDR3 runs to 15 residues. Deletions cut 0 bases from V and 2 bases from J, with 9 bases between. The CDR3 region is CASSLASGTYNEQFF. The CDR3 bases are TGCGCCAGCAGCTTGGCGAGCGGCACCTACAATGAGCAGTTCTTC.

The J gene is TRBJ1-3, the V gene TRBV27, with D unclear. Trimming pared 3 bases from V and 3 bases from J, leaving 6 bases between. The CDR3 runs 13 residues. Germline loops: CDR1 MNHEY, CDR2 SMNVEV (reference sequence). The DNA for the CDR3 is TGTGCCAGCAGTTTGGTAAATGGAAACACCATATATTTT. This sequence encodes CASSLVNGNTIYF.

The V and J genes are TRBV2 and TRBJ2-7; D call uncertain. This CDR3 spans 14 amino acids. Germline V gene lookup returns CDR1 SNHLY and CDR2 FYNNEI. Trimming took off 6 bases at V and 6 bases at J, with 18 bases between the two ends. Here the CDR3 reads CASRPEGASGEQYF. DNA of the CDR3: TGTGCCAGCAGGCCCGAAGGAGCATCCGGCGAGCAGTACTTC.